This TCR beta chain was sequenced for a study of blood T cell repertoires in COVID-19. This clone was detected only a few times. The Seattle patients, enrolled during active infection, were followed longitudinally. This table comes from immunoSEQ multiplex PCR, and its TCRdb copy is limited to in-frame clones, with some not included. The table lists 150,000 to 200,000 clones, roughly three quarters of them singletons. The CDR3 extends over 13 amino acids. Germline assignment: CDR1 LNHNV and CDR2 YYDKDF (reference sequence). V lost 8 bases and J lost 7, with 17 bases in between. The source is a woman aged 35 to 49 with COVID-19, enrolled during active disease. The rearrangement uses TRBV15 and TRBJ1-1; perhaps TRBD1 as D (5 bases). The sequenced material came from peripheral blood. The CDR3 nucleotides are TGTGCCACCCGGTCCCAGGGAGGGAATGAAGCTTTCTTT. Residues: CATRSQGGNEAFF.